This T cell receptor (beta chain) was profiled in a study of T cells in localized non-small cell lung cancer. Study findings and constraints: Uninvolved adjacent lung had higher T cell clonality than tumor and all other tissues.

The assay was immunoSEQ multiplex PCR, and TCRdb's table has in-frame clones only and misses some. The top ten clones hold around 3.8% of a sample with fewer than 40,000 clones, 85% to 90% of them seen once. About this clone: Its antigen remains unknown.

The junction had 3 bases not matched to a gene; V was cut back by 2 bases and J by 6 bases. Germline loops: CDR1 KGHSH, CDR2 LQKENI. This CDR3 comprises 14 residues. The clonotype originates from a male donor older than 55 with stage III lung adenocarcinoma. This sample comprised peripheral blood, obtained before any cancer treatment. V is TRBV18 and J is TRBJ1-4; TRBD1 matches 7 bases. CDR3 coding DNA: TGTGCCAGCTCACCAAGACAGGGAGATGAAAAACTGTTTTTT. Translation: CASSPRQGDEKLFF. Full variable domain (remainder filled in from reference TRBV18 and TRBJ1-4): NAGVMQNPRHLVRRRGQEARLRCSPMKGHSHVYWYRQLPEEGLKFMVYLQKENIIDESGMPKERFSAEFPKEGPSILRIQQVVRGDSAAYFCASSPRQGDEKLFFGSGTQLSVL.